This T cell receptor (beta chain) is drawn from a study of T-cell memory formation after mild COVID-19. As for this clonotype: Its target is unknown.

TCRdb reanalysed the 5' RACE reads using MiXCR and keeps one entry per CDR3 protein. The sample gives 560,000 or so distinct CDR3 sequences, 17% of which show up once; less than 10% is in the top ten. Study outcomes and limitations: The CD4+ clones that contracted clustered mainly within CM and EM, and the CD8+ clones concentrated in EMRA.

Trimming cost V 3 bases and J 5 bases, with 15 bases left between them. CDR1 is KGHDR, CDR2 SFDVKD, per germline. This CDR3 is 16 amino acids long. This receptor was taken from an adult woman who had mild COVID-19 (a few samples of this study predate the infection). Cell type and time point are not known. The chain has TRBV24-1 and TRBJ2-2; D ambiguous. The sequencing sample was made of PBMCs or a T cell subset sorted from them (not recorded which). The CDR3 region has the DNA TGTGCCACCAGTGATAATTTGGGCAGGTCAACCGGGGAGCTGTTTTTT. Translated, it gives CATSDNLGRSTGELFF.